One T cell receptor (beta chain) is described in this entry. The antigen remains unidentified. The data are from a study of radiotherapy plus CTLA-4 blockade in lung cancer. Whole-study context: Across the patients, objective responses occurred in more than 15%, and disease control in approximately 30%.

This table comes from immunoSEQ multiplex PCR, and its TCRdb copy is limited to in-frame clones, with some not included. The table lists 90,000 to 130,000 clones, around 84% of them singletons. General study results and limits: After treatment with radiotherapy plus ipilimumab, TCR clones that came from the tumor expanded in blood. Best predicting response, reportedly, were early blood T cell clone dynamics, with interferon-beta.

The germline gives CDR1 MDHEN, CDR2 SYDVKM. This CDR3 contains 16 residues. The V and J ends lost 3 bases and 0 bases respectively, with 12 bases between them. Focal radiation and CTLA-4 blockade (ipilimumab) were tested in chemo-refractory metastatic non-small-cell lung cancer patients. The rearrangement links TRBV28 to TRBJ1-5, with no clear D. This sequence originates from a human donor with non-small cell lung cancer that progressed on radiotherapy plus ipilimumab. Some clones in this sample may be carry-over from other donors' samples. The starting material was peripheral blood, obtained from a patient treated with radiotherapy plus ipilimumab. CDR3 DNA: TGTGCCAGCAGTTTCCTCTTTGGGTATAGCAATCAGCCCCAGCATTTT. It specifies CASSFLFGYSNQPQHF.